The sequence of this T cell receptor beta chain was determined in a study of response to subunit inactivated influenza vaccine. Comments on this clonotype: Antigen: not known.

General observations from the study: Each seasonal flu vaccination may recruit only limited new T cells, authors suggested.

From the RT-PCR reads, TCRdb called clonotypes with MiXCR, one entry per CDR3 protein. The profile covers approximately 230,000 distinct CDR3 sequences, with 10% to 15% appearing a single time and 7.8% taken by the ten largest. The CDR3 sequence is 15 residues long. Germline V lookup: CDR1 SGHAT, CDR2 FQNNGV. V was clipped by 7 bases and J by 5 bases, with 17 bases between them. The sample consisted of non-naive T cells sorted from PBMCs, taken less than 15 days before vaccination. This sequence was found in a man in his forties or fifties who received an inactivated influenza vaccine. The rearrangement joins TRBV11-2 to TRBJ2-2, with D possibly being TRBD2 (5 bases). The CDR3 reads CASNPAGPETGELFF. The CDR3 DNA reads TGTGCCAGCAACCCGGCGGGTCCTGAAACCGGGGAGCTGTTTTTT.